This T cell receptor (beta chain) was retrieved from a study of T cell clones after liver transplantation. Study context: TCRbeta sequencing after a pre-transplant mixed lymphocyte reaction identified graft-donor-reactive clones, later tracked in post-transplant blood. Overall study findings and caveats: Donor-reactive sequences fell more than third party-reactive ones, suggesting partial deletion.

The germline V and J ends were trimmed by 5 bases and 4 bases, with 12 bases remaining between them. The CDR3 sequence is 14 residues long. Per germline, CDR1 MNHNS and CDR2 SASEGT. Sequencing was performed with immunoSEQ multiplex PCR; in TCRdb, only in-frame clones are kept and a portion is missing. The data show 80,000 or so clones, roughly 82% seen once. A note on this clone: Its target is unknown.

Thawed unstimulated PBMCs were FACS-sorted by CD3, CD4 and CD8 into two populations. This chain links TRBV6-1 with TRBJ1-5; D may be TRBD1 (5 bases). The TCR comes from a human patient who received a liver transplant. The graft donor may have contributed some T cells. Here the sequenced sample was CD4+ T cells from blood, taken about 46 months after liver transplant. CDR3 sequence: CASSQGFRNQPQHF. The CDR3 DNA reads as TGTGCCAGCAGTCAGGGTTTTAGGAATCAGCCCCAGCATTTT.